One and the same sample provided the 32 T cell receptor beta chains below, sequenced in a study of shared clonotypes between healthy human individuals. Assay: immunoSEQ multiplex PCR; the TCRdb copy retains only in-frame clones and omits some. The data contain approximately 2.5 million clones, around 94% of them singletons. The source material was naive CD4+ T cells sorted from blood. Noted subset: CD45RA+ positively selected. These receptors originate from a man aged 18 to 29 in good health.

The V and J genes are TRBV29-1 and TRBJ2-7, with D possibly matching TRBD2 (5 bases). The CDR3 loop spans 14 amino acids. With 1 base removed from V and 2 bases from J, the gap between germline ends came to 12 bases. Germline lookup yields CDR1 SQVTM and CDR2 ANQGSEA. The CDR3 nucleotides are TGCAGCGTTGAAGGAGGGAGTGTCGCCTACGAGCAGTACTTC. Amino acid sequence: CSVEGGSVAYEQYF.

Details on this clone: The same CDR3 arises from other DNA sequences in this sample as well. The rearrangement joins TRBV28 to TRBJ2-3; D unclear. The germline gives CDR1 MDHEN, CDR2 SYDVKM. The CDR3 loop spans 14 amino acids. V lost 3 bases and J 1 base, leaving 8 bases between the germline ends. The CDR3 sequence is CASSFSGRTDTQYF. DNA of the CDR3: TGTGCCAGCAGTTTCTCTGGCCGCACAGATACGCAGTATTTT.

The CDR3 DNA is TGTGCCAGCAGCGTCGGAGGGGCGAGCACCGGGGAGCTGTTTTTT. Its translation: CASSVGGASTGELFF. This chain links TRBV9 with TRBJ2-2; D possibly corresponds to TRBD2 (6 bases). The CDR3 totals 15 residues. Per the germline V gene, CDR1 is SGDLS and CDR2 is YYNGEE. Between the trimmed V and J ends, which lost 2 bases and 4 bases, there was a span of 12 bases. The full variable domain, with the rest looked up from reference TRBV9 and TRBJ2-2, is DSGVTQTPKHLITATGQRVTLRCSPRSGDLSVYWYQQSLDQGLQFLIQYYNGEERAKGNILERFSAQQFPDLHSELNLSSLELGDSALYFCASSVGGASTGELFFGEGSRLTVL.

The chain recombines TRBV27 with TRBJ1-3; 8 bases match TRBD1. Germline CDR1 MNHEY, CDR2 SMNVEV (reference sequence). The CDR3 has 14 residues. V was clipped by 4 bases and J by 6 bases; unmatched bases: 5. The CDR3 protein is CASSWDRRANTIYF. CDR3 nucleotide sequence: TGTGCCAGCAGTTGGGACAGGAGGGCAAACACCATATATTTT.

Here the CDR3 DNA reads TGCGCCAGCAGCACTTGGACAGGGAGTAACTATGGCTACACCTTC. This translates into CASSTWTGSNYGYTF. The chain combines TRBV5-1 with TRBJ1-2; 8 positions agree with TRBD1. CDR3 size: 15 residues. Germline CDR1 and CDR2: SGHRS and YFSETQ. The V and J ends lost 4 bases and 1 base, in that order; junction bases with no gene match: 6.

The rearrangement links TRBV7-2 to TRBJ1-3; 10 nucleotides match TRBD1. The CDR3 loop spans 16 amino acids. Germline assignment: CDR1 SGHTA and CDR2 FQGNSA. V lost 5 bases, J lost 2 bases, and 6 bases stayed unmatched. CDR3 loop: CASSAGQGEPGNTIYF. CDR3 in DNA: TGTGCCAGCAGCGCCGGACAGGGGGAGCCTGGAAACACCATATATTTT.

The CDR3 loop is CASSLPAGTGDEQFF. In nucleotides, the CDR3 is TGCGCCAGCAGCCTCCCAGCGGGGACTGGGGATGAGCAGTTCTTC. The genes are TRBV5-1 and TRBJ2-1; 7 bases are shared with TRBD2. The CDR3 consists of 15 residues. CDR1 is SGHRS, CDR2 YFSETQ, per germline. Trimming at V came to 4 bases and at J to 8 bases, leaving 12 bases not matched to a gene. Variable domain in full (rest from reference TRBV5-1 and TRBJ2-1): KAGVTQTPRYLIKTRGQQVTLSCSPISGHRSVSWYQQTPGQGLQFLFEYFSETQRNKGNFPGRFSGRQFSNSRSEMNVSTLELGDSALYLCASSLPAGTGDEQFFGPGTRLTVL.

The V call is TRBV7-6, the J call TRBJ2-2; D gene uncertain. Germline V gene sequence: CDR1 SGHVS, CDR2 FNYEAQ. The CDR3 spans 15 residues. V lost 0 bases and J 1 base, leaving 6 bases between the germline ends. Here the CDR3 reads CASSLAQKNTGELFF. CDR3 coding DNA: TGTGCCAGCAGCTTAGCCCAGAAGAACACCGGGGAGCTGTTTTTT.

The rearrangement links TRBV6-5 to TRBJ1-1; a possible D gene is TRBD1 (5 bases). V lost 2 bases and J lost 1, with 8 bases in between. Germline V gene lookup returns CDR1 MNHEY and CDR2 SVGAGI. The CDR3 is 14 amino acids. The CDR3 DNA reads TGTGCCAGCAGTTACCTGGGGACGAACACTGAAGCTTTCTTT. Translated: CASSYLGTNTEAFF.

CDR3 protein: CASSLRKLLAKNIQYF. The CDR3 bases are TGTGCCAGCAGTTTGAGGAAACTACTAGCCAAAAACATTCAGTACTTC. V usage is TRBV28 and J usage is TRBJ2-4, with D hard to call. V was cut by 3 bases and J by 0 bases, with 12 bases left in between. The germline gives CDR1 MDHEN, CDR2 SYDVKM. CDR3 length equals 16 residues.

The rearrangement links TRBV7-2 to TRBJ2-5, with 11 bases that match TRBD2. The CDR3 loop spans 15 amino acids. Per germline, CDR1 SGHTA and CDR2 FQGNSA. Trimming removed 5 bases from V and 5 bases from J; junction bases left unmatched: 7. The CDR3 reads CASSRTTSGAETQYF. CDR3 bases: TGTGCCAGCAGCCGCACGACTAGCGGGGCGGAGACCCAGTACTTC.

This chain joins TRBV9 and TRBJ2-3; 11 bases map to TRBD2. The V and J ends lost 2 bases and 6 bases, in that order; junction bases with no gene match: 8. The CDR3 has 16 amino acids. Germline-derived CDR1 and CDR2 are SGDLS and YYNGEE. The CDR3 is CASSVTSGKTGDTQYF. CDR3 bases: TGTGCCAGCAGCGTGACTAGCGGGAAAACGGGGGATACGCAGTATTTT.

The chain carries TRBV5-1 and TRBJ1-1; 8 positions agree with TRBD1. The length of the CDR3 is 17 residues. The V and J ends lost 4 bases and 1 base, in that order; junction bases with no gene match: 12. Germline V gives CDR1 SGHRS, CDR2 YFSETQ. Here the CDR3 DNA reads TGCGCCAGCAGCCGAAATGTAATCAGGGGGCAGAACACTGAAGCTTTCTTT. Its protein is CASSRNVIRGQNTEAFF. The full variable domain, with the rest looked up from reference TRBV5-1 and TRBJ1-1, is KAGVTQTPRYLIKTRGQQVTLSCSPISGHRSVSWYQQTPGQGLQFLFEYFSETQRNKGNFPGRFSGRQFSNSRSEMNVSTLELGDSALYLCASSRNVIRGQNTEAFFGQGTRLTVV.

The genes are TRBV2 and TRBJ2-7; 10 positions match TRBD1. From germline, CDR1 is SNHLY and CDR2 FYNNEI. J lost 6 bases, V lost 2 bases, and 7 bases had no gene match. This CDR3 has 15 residues. The CDR3, as DNA: TGTGCCAGCAGTGAATCGGGACAGGGGAGGCTCGAGCAGTACTTC. Translating it yields CASSESGQGRLEQYF.

This rearrangement joins TRBV11-2 to TRBJ1-5; D call uncertain. Germline V lookup: CDR1 SGHAT, CDR2 FQNNGV. Trimming took off 0 bases at V and 8 bases at J, with 14 bases between the two ends. The length of the CDR3 is 15 residues. This chain's CDR3 is CASSLEGRVKEPQHF. CDR3 bases: TGTGCCAGCAGCTTAGAGGGGAGGGTTAAGGAGCCCCAGCATTTT.

V is TRBV28 and J is TRBJ1-1; 11 bases are a match to TRBD1. Germline assignment: CDR1 MDHEN and CDR2 SYDVKM. The CDR3 has 15 amino acids. V was pared by 4 bases and J by 5 bases, with 6 bases of the junction left unmatched. CDR3 sequence reads: CASSSLGQGATEAFF. In DNA, the CDR3 is TGTGCCAGCAGTTCCCTCGGACAGGGGGCTACTGAAGCTTTCTTT.

The chain is built from TRBV19 and TRBJ2-2; D assignment may be TRBD1 or TRBD2 (6 bases each). The germline gives CDR1 LNHDA, CDR2 SQIVND (reference sequence). The CDR3 totals 15 residues. V shed 3 bases and J shed 7 bases, with 15 bases lying between them. The CDR3 here is CASSISGAGGGELFF. The CDR3 region has the DNA TGTGCCAGTAGTATTTCGGGGGCCGGTGGCGGGGAGCTGTTTTTT.

The gene calls are TRBV5-8 and TRBJ2-7; the D gene could be TRBD1 or TRBD2 (5 bases each). With 0 bases removed from V and 1 base from J, the gap between germline ends came to 14 bases. In germline, CDR1 is SGHTS, CDR2 YDEGEE. The CDR3 extends over 16 amino acids. CDR3 region: CASSLDVGVVSYEQYF. In DNA, the CDR3 is TGTGCCAGCAGCTTGGATGTGGGGGTAGTTTCCTACGAGCAGTACTTC.

The V gene is TRBV5-1, the J gene TRBJ1-1; D unresolved. The CDR3 is 13 amino acids. Germline assignment: CDR1 SGHRS and CDR2 YFSETQ. Trimming removed 7 bases at V and 1 base at J, with 11 bases between. The CDR3 nucleotides are TGCGCCAGCTCCTGGCAGGAGAACACTGAAGCTTTCTTT. It is translated as CASSWQENTEAFF.

J is TRBJ1-5 and V is TRBV2; D is possibly TRBD1 (5 bases). CDR3 length: 14 residues. V lost 8 bases and J lost 4, with 15 bases in between. Germline V gives CDR1 SNHLY, CDR2 FYNNEI. The CDR3 here is CASRGPEPNQPQHF. CDR3 coding DNA: TGTGCCAGCCGGGGCCCGGAGCCAAATCAGCCCCAGCATTTT.

This chain links TRBV7-3 with TRBJ1-1; D is possibly TRBD1 (5 bases). V shed 5 bases and J shed 5 bases, with 12 bases lying between them. Germline V gene lookup returns CDR1 SGHTA and CDR2 FQGTGA. The CDR3 consists of 13 residues. In nucleotides, the CDR3 is TGTGCCAGCAGCCCCTACGGGGGGACTGAAGCTTTCTTT. It translates to CASSPYGGTEAFF.

This clone was recorded once. Other DNA sequences in this specimen translate into the identical CDR3. The rearrangement joins TRBV5-1 to TRBJ1-3; D remains unclear. This CDR3 has 14 amino acids. Germline V gene data show CDR1 as SGHRS and CDR2 as YFSETQ. Trimming pared 0 bases from V and 4 bases from J, leaving 8 bases between. The CDR3 sequence is CASSLGARGNTIYF. As DNA, the CDR3 is TGCGCCAGCAGCTTGGGGGCCAGGGGAAACACCATATATTTT.

This clone appeared a single time. The identical CDR3 is also encoded by other nucleotide sequences in the sample. The chain carries TRBV10-3 and TRBJ2-5; TRBD1 matches 9 bases. In germline, CDR1 is ENHRY, CDR2 SYGVKD. Losses at the gene ends were 4 bases for V and 2 bases for J; bases not matched to a gene: 2. This CDR3 is 14 amino acids long. CDR3 amino acids: CAISVGTGQETQYF. DNA of the CDR3: TGTGCCATCAGTGTAGGGACAGGGCAAGAGACCCAGTACTTC.

This clone was seen only a few times. The V and J genes are TRBV14 and TRBJ2-7, with D perhaps matching TRBD2 (5 bases). This CDR3 is 14 amino acids long. Trimming stripped 0 bases from V and 1 base from J, with 7 bases between. Germline CDR1 and CDR2: SGHDN and FVKESK. CDR3 in DNA: TGTGCCAGCAGCCAAGACGAGGGATCCTACGAGCAGTACTTC. This sequence encodes CASSQDEGSYEQYF.

The CDR3 loop is CASRTGVPEAFF. DNA for the CDR3: TGTGCCAGCAGGACAGGGGTCCCTGAAGCTTTCTTT. The chain carries TRBV6-6 and TRBJ1-1; 8 bases agree with TRBD1. V gave up 6 bases and J gave up 6 bases; unmatched junction bases: 3. Germline assignment: CDR1 MNHNY and CDR2 SVGAGI (reference sequence). There are 12 residues in the CDR3.

CDR3 in amino acids: CASSATGRAGETQYF. The CDR3 region has the DNA TGCGCCAGCAGCGCGACAGGGAGGGCGGGGGAGACCCAGTACTTC. The rearrangement links TRBV5-1 to TRBJ2-5; D possibly matches TRBD1 or TRBD2 (7 bases each). CDR1 SGHRS and CDR2 YFSETQ come from the germline V gene. The CDR3 loop spans 15 amino acids. V was clipped by 4 bases and J by 5 bases, with 18 bases between them.

The rearrangement uses TRBV6-1 and TRBJ1-6; 8 bases line up with TRBD1. CDR3 length: 15 residues. Unmatched junction bases numbered 6, after V lost 2 bases and J lost 9 bases. Germline V gene sequence: CDR1 MNHNS, CDR2 SASEGT. CDR3 sequence (DNA): TGTGCCAGCAGTGAACCCGACAGGGGCGGTTCACCCCTCCACTTT. Amino acid sequence: CASSEPDRGGSPLHF.

The chain carries TRBV11-2 and TRBJ2-7; 7 bases line up with TRBD1. The CDR3 runs 14 residues. The V and J ends lost 5 bases and 4 bases, in that order; junction bases with no gene match: 8. The V gene's germline CDR1 is SGHAT and CDR2 FQNNGV. CDR3 loop: CASSLGPQGYEQYF. CDR3 DNA sequence: TGTGCCAGCAGCCTAGGCCCACAGGGGTACGAGCAGTACTTC.

The rearrangement joins TRBV6-5 to TRBJ1-6, with D perhaps matching TRBD1 (5 bases). V shed 4 bases and J shed 5 bases, with 12 bases lying between them. Germline loops: CDR1 MNHEY, CDR2 SVGAGI. The CDR3 consists of 15 residues. The CDR3 here is CASSSSTANNSPLHF. For the CDR3, the DNA is TGTGCCAGCAGTTCGTCGACAGCCAATAATTCACCCCTCCACTTT.

The chain has TRBV6-5 and TRBJ1-4, with a weak D call TRBD1 (6 bases). This CDR3 is built from 14 residues. CDR1 is MNHEY, CDR2 SVGAGI, per germline. Trimming cost V 6 bases and J 8 bases, with 16 bases left between them. The CDR3 sequence is CASRTQGSGEKLFF. CDR3 nucleotide sequence: TGTGCCAGCAGAACACAGGGATCTGGCGAAAAACTGTTTTTT.

J is TRBJ2-1 and V is TRBV27, with 7 positions matching TRBD1. V shed 6 bases and J 7 bases; nucleotides not matched to a gene: 12. The CDR3 sequence is 15 residues long. CDR1 is MNHEY, CDR2 SMNVEV, per germline (reference sequence). This chain's CDR3 is CASRTTGVLGNEQFF. The CDR3 DNA follows: TGTGCCAGCAGAACCACAGGGGTTTTAGGGAATGAGCAGTTCTTC.

The CDR3 sequence: CASSATGGRGAFF. As DNA, the CDR3 is TGTGCCAGCAGTGCCACAGGGGGCAGGGGAGCTTTCTTT. The chain uses TRBV6-1 and TRBJ1-1; 9 positions match TRBD1. CDR1 is MNHNS and CDR2 is SASEGT in the germline V gene. J gave up 10 bases and V 4 bases, and 7 bases lay outside the gene matches. The CDR3 spans 13 residues.